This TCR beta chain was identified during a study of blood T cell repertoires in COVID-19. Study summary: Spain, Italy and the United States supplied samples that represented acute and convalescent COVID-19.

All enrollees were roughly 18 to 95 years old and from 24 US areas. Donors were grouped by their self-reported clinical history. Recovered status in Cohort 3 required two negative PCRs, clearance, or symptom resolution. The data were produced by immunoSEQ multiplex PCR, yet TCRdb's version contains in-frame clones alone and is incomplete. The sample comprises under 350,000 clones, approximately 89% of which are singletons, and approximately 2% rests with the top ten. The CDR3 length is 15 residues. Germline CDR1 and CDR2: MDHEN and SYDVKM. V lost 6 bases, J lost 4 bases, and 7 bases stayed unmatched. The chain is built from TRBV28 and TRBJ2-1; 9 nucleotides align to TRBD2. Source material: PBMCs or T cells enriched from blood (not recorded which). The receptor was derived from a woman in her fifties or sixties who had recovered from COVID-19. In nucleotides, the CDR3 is TGTGCCAGCAGGGTACTCGCGGGGGGGTACAATGAGCAGTTCTTC. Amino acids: CASRVLAGGYNEQFF. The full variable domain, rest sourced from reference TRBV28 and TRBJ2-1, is DVKVTQSSRYLVKRTGEKVFLECVQDMDHENMFWYRQDPGLGLRLIYFSYDVKMKEKGDIPEGYSVSREKKERFSLILESASTNQTSMYLCASRVLAGGYNEQFFGPGTRLTVL.